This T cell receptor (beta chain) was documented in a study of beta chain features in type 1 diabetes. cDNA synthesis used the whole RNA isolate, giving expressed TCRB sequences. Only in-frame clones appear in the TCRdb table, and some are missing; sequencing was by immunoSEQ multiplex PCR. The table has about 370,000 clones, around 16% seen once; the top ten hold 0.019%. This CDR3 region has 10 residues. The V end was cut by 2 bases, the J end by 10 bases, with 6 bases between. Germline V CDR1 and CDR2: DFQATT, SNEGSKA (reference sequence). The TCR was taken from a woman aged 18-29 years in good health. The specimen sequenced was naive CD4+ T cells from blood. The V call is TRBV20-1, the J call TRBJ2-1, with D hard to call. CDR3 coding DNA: TGCAGTGCTAGAAAGGAGGAGCAGTTCTTC. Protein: CSARKEEQFF.